This T cell receptor beta chain was captured by sequencing in a study of blood T cells in healthy people across ages. Whole-study results and caveats: It was not known whether donors were CMV positive (a possible confounder of expanded clonotype changes). Estimates based on one million T cells were treated as lower bounds.

Remarks on this clonotype: The antigen remains undetermined.

For the second PCR, which ran for 7 to 11 cycles, a sample-barcoded 5' primer and a J-beta primer mix were used. All cDNA molecules were each tagged by a template-switch adaptor with 12 random nucleotides. TCRdb re-called the 5' RACE reads through MiXCR, storing one row per CDR3 protein. The table has fewer than 900,000 distinct CDR3 sequences, roughly 40% seen once. Germline-derived CDR1 and CDR2 are DFQATT and SNEGSKA (reference sequence). This CDR3 has 14 amino acids. The receptor's source is a man younger than 35 in good health. This chain uses TRBV20-1 with TRBJ2-1; D gene ambiguous. The DNA end favors TRBJ2-7, so the J call may be wrong. Sequencing used blood. The CDR3 DNA reads as TGCAGTGCCCGCAAGGCGGCGTCCTACAATGAGCAGTACTTC. Translated: CSARKAASYNEQYF.